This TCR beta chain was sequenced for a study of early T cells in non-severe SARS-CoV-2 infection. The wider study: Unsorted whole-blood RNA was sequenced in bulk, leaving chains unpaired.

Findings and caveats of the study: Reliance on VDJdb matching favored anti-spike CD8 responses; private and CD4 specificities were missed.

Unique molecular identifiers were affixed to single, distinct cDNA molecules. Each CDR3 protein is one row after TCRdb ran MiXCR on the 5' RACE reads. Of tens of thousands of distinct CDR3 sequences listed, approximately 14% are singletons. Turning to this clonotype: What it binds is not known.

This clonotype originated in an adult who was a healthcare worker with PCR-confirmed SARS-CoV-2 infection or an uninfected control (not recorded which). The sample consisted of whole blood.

Here the CDR3 DNA reads TGTGCCAGCAGTTACTCGCAGGGGAACACTGAAGCTTTCTTT. This translates into CASSYSQGNTEAFF. V is TRBV6-5 and J is TRBJ1-1, with D maybe TRBD1 (5 bases). Trimming removed 0 bases from V and 1 base from J, with 6 bases in between. Germline V gene lookup returns CDR1 MNHEY and CDR2 SVGAGI. This CDR3 has 14 amino acids.